This T cell receptor beta chain derives from a study of blood T cell repertoires in COVID-19. Study in general: Acute-phase and convalescent COVID-19 samples originated in the United States, Italy and Spain. PBMCs, B-cell-depleted T cells, or T cells provided the cDNA or gDNA that made up the material.

Original handling: From reference gene primer amplification, estimates of nucleated cell counts were derived. Profiled with immunoSEQ multiplex PCR; TCRdb holds only in-frame clones, not every one. The V and J calls and clone size come from that table; D and trimming were worked out from the DNA. The sample includes around 190,000 clones, less than 85% of them seen just once. Germline loops: CDR1 MNHEY, CDR2 SVGAGI. Trimming cost V 10 bases and J 7 bases; bases outside gene matches: 14. This CDR3 spans 15 amino acids. Input material: peripheral blood. V usage is TRBV6-5 and J usage is TRBJ2-3, with 10 bases that match TRBD2. This TCR was recovered from a woman between 45 and 65 years old with acute or convalescent COVID-19. In DNA form, the CDR3 reads TGTGCCACCACGTCTAACATAGCGGGGGGACATACGCAGTATTTT. As protein: CATTSNIAGGHTQYF.